The rows below give T cell receptor beta chains drawn from one sample of a study of blood T cell repertoires in COVID-19. Here immunoSEQ multiplex PCR was the method, and the copy in TCRdb shows in-frame clones only, minus some. Among about 130,000 clones listed, approximately 91% were seen once. Sequences were obtained from peripheral blood. These receptors were obtained from a woman older than 75 with acute or convalescent COVID-19. The CDR3 runs from the conserved cysteine through the conserved F or W. D genes are given only for firm matches. Not every row has a clone size; where given, it reads once, few, many or a size class.

d_gene: TRBD2
abundance: NA
v_gene: TRBV7-4
j_gene: TRBJ2-1
CDR3aa: CASSPVTSGSPYNEQFF
CDR3nt: TGTGCCAGCAGTCCCGTGACGAGCGGGAGCCCCTACAATGAGCAGTTCTTC

d_gene: TRBD1
abundance: NA
v_gene: TRBV18
j_gene: TRBJ2-3
CDR3aa: CASSPTRQGPDTQYF
CDR3nt: TGTGCCAGCTCACCTACTCGACAGGGCCCAGATACGCAGTATTTT

d_gene: TRBD2
abundance: NA
v_gene: TRBV7-9
j_gene: TRBJ2-3
CDR3aa: CASSFPAGGITDTQYF
CDR3nt: TGTGCCAGCAGCTTCCCCGCGGGAGGTATCACAGATACGCAGTATTTT

d_gene: NA
abundance: NA
v_gene: TRBV9
j_gene: TRBJ1-4
CDR3aa: CASSVAGGSGEKLFF
CDR3nt: TGTGCCAGCAGCGTAGCGGGGGGGAGCGGTGAAAAACTGTTTTTT

d_gene: NA
abundance: NA
v_gene: TRBV19
j_gene: TRBJ1-3
CDR3aa: CASGTSGNTIYF
CDR3nt: TGTGCCTCCGGGACTTCTGGAAACACCATATATTTT

d_gene: NA
abundance: NA
v_gene: TRBV20-1
j_gene: TRBJ2-7
CDR3aa: CSASRAEYEQYF
CDR3nt: TGCAGTGCTAGTCGAGCGGAGTACGAGCAGTACTTC

d_gene: TRBD2
abundance: NA
v_gene: TRBV6-5
j_gene: TRBJ2-7
CDR3aa: CASSSLAGVHYEQYF
CDR3nt: TGTGCCAGCAGTTCGCTAGCGGGGGTCCACTACGAGCAGTACTTC

d_gene: TRBD1
abundance: NA
v_gene: TRBV7-9
j_gene: TRBJ1-2
CDR3aa: CASSFPDRTYGYTF
CDR3nt: TGTGCCAGCAGCTTCCCGGACAGGACATATGGCTACACCTTC

d_gene: TRBD1
abundance: NA
v_gene: TRBV28
j_gene: TRBJ2-1
CDR3aa: CASRTGTGPYNEQFF
CDR3nt: TGTGCCAGCAGAACAGGGACAGGGCCCTACAATGAGCAGTTCTTC

d_gene: NA
abundance: NA
v_gene: TRBV7-9
j_gene: TRBJ1-2
CDR3aa: CASSLGKHGYTF
CDR3nt: TGTGCCAGCAGCTTAGGAAAGCATGGCTACACCTTC

d_gene: NA
abundance: NA
v_gene: TRBV12-3/TRBV12-4
j_gene: TRBJ2-3
CDR3aa: CASSSRGRDTQYF
CDR3nt: TGTGCCAGCAGTAGCAGGGGTCGAGATACGCAGTATTTT

d_gene: TRBD2
abundance: NA
v_gene: TRBV9
j_gene: TRBJ2-2
CDR3aa: CASSVHPMSGRGGELFF
CDR3nt: TGTGCCAGCAGCGTCCATCCGATGAGCGGGAGAGGCGGGGAGCTGTTTTTT

d_gene: NA
abundance: NA
v_gene: TRBV6-2/TRBV6-3
j_gene: TRBJ1-4
CDR3aa: CASSFGMGNEKLFF
CDR3nt: TGTGCCAGCAGTTTCGGGATGGGGAATGAAAAACTGTTTTTT

d_gene: NA
abundance: NA
v_gene: TRBV10-3
j_gene: TRBJ1-5
CDR3aa: CAISVSGDRNQPQHF
CDR3nt: TGTGCCATCAGTGTCTCCGGGGATCGGAATCAGCCCCAGCATTTT

d_gene: TRBD1
abundance: NA
v_gene: TRBV4-1
j_gene: TRBJ2-1
CDR3aa: CASSQDPGQTYNEQFF
CDR3nt: TGCGCCAGCAGCCAAGATCCGGGACAGACTTACAATGAGCAGTTCTTC

d_gene: NA
abundance: NA
v_gene: TRBV6-5
j_gene: TRBJ1-5
CDR3aa: CASSWSSNQPQHF
CDR3nt: TGTGCCAGCAGTTGGAGTTCCAATCAGCCCCAGCATTTT

d_gene: NA
abundance: few
v_gene: TRBV29-1
j_gene: TRBJ2-5
CDR3aa: CSVAAGTTRETQYF
CDR3nt: TGCAGCGTTGCGGCAGGAACCACCAGGGAGACCCAGTACTTC

d_gene: TRBD1
abundance: NA
v_gene: TRBV4-2
j_gene: TRBJ1-2
CDR3aa: CASSQDPGQGRYGYTF
CDR3nt: TGTGCCAGCAGCCAAGACCCCGGACAGGGGCGCTATGGCTACACCTTC

d_gene: NA
abundance: NA
v_gene: TRBV2
j_gene: TRBJ2-5
CDR3aa: CASSEGRFQETQYF
CDR3nt: TGTGCCAGCAGTGAAGGCAGGTTCCAAGAGACCCAGTACTTC

d_gene: NA
abundance: NA
v_gene: TRBV5-1
j_gene: TRBJ1-2
CDR3aa: CASSMDEGGGYTF
CDR3nt: TGCGCCAGCAGCATGGACGAGGGAGGGGGCTACACCTTC

d_gene: NA
abundance: NA
v_gene: TRBV7-8
j_gene: TRBJ1-3
CDR3aa: CASSPSGSGNTIYF
CDR3nt: TGTGCCAGCAGCCCCTCCGGCTCTGGAAACACCATATATTTT

d_gene: TRBD2
abundance: NA
v_gene: TRBV4-1
j_gene: TRBJ2-7
CDR3aa: CASSQDRASGGSSYEQYF
CDR3nt: TGCGCCAGCAGCCAAGATCGGGCTAGCGGGGGGAGCTCCTACGAGCAGTACTTC

d_gene: NA
abundance: NA
v_gene: TRBV25-1
j_gene: TRBJ1-2
CDR3aa: CASSEKGARNRAYGYTF
CDR3nt: TGTGCCAGCAGTGAAAAAGGAGCGAGGAACAGGGCCTATGGCTACACCTTC

d_gene: TRBD1
abundance: NA
v_gene: TRBV20-1
j_gene: TRBJ2-4
CDR3aa: CSAIDRARHAKNIQYF
CDR3nt: TGCAGTGCTATTGACAGGGCCCGACATGCCAAAAACATTCAGTACTTC

d_gene: NA
abundance: NA
v_gene: TRBV6-1
j_gene: TRBJ1-3
CDR3aa: CASSEELYSGNTIYF
CDR3nt: TGTGCCAGCAGCGAAGAACTTTACTCTGGAAACACCATATATTTT

d_gene: NA
abundance: NA
v_gene: TRBV6-5
j_gene: TRBJ1-2
CDR3aa: CASSYGGKGYTF
CDR3nt: TGTGCCAGCAGTTACGGGGGGAAGGGCTACACCTTC

d_gene: NA
abundance: NA
v_gene: TRBV28
j_gene: TRBJ1-2
CDR3aa: CASSLIMGHYGYTF
CDR3nt: TGTGCCAGCAGTTTGATAATGGGACATTATGGCTACACCTTC

d_gene: NA
abundance: NA
v_gene: TRBV7-4
j_gene: TRBJ2-7
CDR3aa: CASSLVFSGKGTYEQYF
CDR3nt: TGTGCCAGCAGCTTAGTTTTTTCGGGAAAGGGAACCTACGAGCAGTACTTC

d_gene: TRBD1
abundance: NA
v_gene: TRBV5-4
j_gene: TRBJ1-3
CDR3aa: CASRLAGGEGNTIYF
CDR3nt: TGTGCCAGCAGGCTTGCAGGGGGCGAAGGGAACACCATATATTTT

d_gene: TRBD1
abundance: NA
v_gene: TRBV28
j_gene: TRBJ1-1
CDR3aa: CASRTGGNLMGAFF
CDR3nt: TGTGCCAGCAGAACAGGGGGAAATTTAATGGGGGCTTTCTTT

d_gene: NA
abundance: NA
v_gene: TRBV5-6
j_gene: TRBJ1-1
CDR3aa: CASSFPVNTEAFF
CDR3nt: TGTGCCAGCAGCTTCCCGGTGAACACTGAAGCTTTCTTT

d_gene: TRBD1
abundance: NA
v_gene: TRBV2
j_gene: TRBJ1-2
CDR3aa: CASRTSGQAGYTF
CDR3nt: TGTGCCAGCAGAACATCAGGACAGGCGGGCTACACCTTC

d_gene: NA
abundance: NA
v_gene: TRBV21-1
j_gene: TRBJ1-4
CDR3aa: CASSKEGGQLNEKLFF
CDR3nt: TGTGCCAGCAGCAAAGAAGGAGGACAGCTGAATGAAAAACTGTTTTTT

d_gene: NA
abundance: NA
v_gene: TRBV14
j_gene: TRBJ1-5
CDR3aa: CARGGANQPQHF
CDR3nt: TGTGCCAGGGGGGGGGCCAATCAGCCCCAGCATTTT

d_gene: NA
abundance: NA
v_gene: TRBV11-2
j_gene: TRBJ1-3
CDR3aa: CASSLDSSGNTIYF
CDR3nt: TGTGCCAGCAGCTTAGACAGCTCTGGAAACACCATATATTTT

d_gene: TRBD1
abundance: NA
v_gene: TRBV28
j_gene: TRBJ2-2
CDR3aa: CASTIPLGQGVGGELFF
CDR3nt: TGTGCCAGCACCATCCCCCTAGGACAGGGGGTGGGTGGGGAGCTGTTTTTT

d_gene: NA
abundance: NA
v_gene: TRBV7-8
j_gene: TRBJ1-1
CDR3aa: CASSPLVGSTEAFF
CDR3nt: TGTGCCAGCAGCCCTTTAGTGGGGAGCACTGAAGCTTTCTTT

d_gene: NA
abundance: NA
v_gene: TRBV11-2
j_gene: TRBJ2-2
CDR3aa: CASSTRARVGSTGELFF
CDR3nt: TGTGCCAGCAGCACCAGAGCGCGGGTAGGGAGCACCGGGGAGCTGTTTTTT

d_gene: TRBD1
abundance: NA
v_gene: TRBV27
j_gene: TRBJ1-2
CDR3aa: CASSPRQGASYGYTF
CDR3nt: TGTGCCAGCAGTCCTAGACAGGGGGCAAGCTATGGCTACACCTTC

d_gene: TRBD1
abundance: NA
v_gene: TRBV28
j_gene: TRBJ1-2
CDR3aa: CASSSIMTQKDRDLGYGYTF
CDR3nt: TGTGCCAGCAGTTCCATTATGACCCAAAAGGACAGGGACTTGGGGTATGGCTACACCTTC

d_gene: NA
abundance: NA
v_gene: TRBV7-9
j_gene: TRBJ2-7
CDR3aa: CASSLDSTYEQYF
CDR3nt: TGTGCCAGCAGCTTAGATAGTACCTACGAGCAGTACTTC

d_gene: TRBD2
abundance: NA
v_gene: TRBV5-1
j_gene: TRBJ2-2
CDR3aa: CASTMTSGGAGELFF
CDR3nt: TGCGCCAGCACCATGACTAGCGGGGGGGCCGGGGAGCTGTTTTTT

d_gene: TRBD2
abundance: NA
v_gene: TRBV6-5
j_gene: TRBJ2-5
CDR3aa: CASQGLAGQTQYF
CDR3nt: TGTGCCAGCCAGGGACTAGCGGGACAGACCCAGTACTTC